These 27 T cell receptor delta chains were all obtained from the same sample, sequenced in a study of Vδ1+ human thymocytes. The study's findings and limits: In the thymus, TRG and TRD repertoires looked highly polyclonal with Gaussian CDR3 lengths.

These receptors are not linked to any known antigen. RNA was extracted from the cells and then reverse transcribed. The CDR3 regions were amplified by multiplex PCR from V-gene primers to a constant-region primer. TCRdb called clones anew from the multiplex PCR reads with CATT. The sample has about 25,000 delta-chain clones; 7.4% are singletons. Sequences were obtained from Vdelta1+ gamma-delta thymocytes from the thymus. The subset is: FACS-sorted CD3+ TCRalphabeta- TCRVdelta1+ TCRVdelta2- thymocytes. Receptors originate from a girl under three years old who had congenital heart surgery.

The chain combines TRDV1 with TRDJ1, with D possibly being TRDD3 (6 bases). The germline gives CDR1 TSWWSYY, CDR2 QGS. Trimming pared 1 base from V and 0 bases from J, leaving 33 bases between. CDR3 size: 23 residues. This chain's CDR3 is CALGERPVSTPGTSGDHTDKLIF. DNA for the CDR3: TGTGCTCTTGGGGAACGCCCCGTTTCCACTCCCGGGACCTCTGGGGACCACACCGATAAACTCATCTTT.

This clone was counted between two and nine times. The chain carries TRDV1 and TRDJ1, with D tentatively TRDD3 (6 bases). Germline loops: CDR1 TSWWSYY, CDR2 QGS. This CDR3 is built from 20 residues. Trimming left V 4 bases short and J 1 base short, with 28 bases between. This CDR3 is CALGGQRTLASGVSTDKLIF. The CDR3 region has the DNA TGTGCTCTTGGGGGCCAACGCACCTTGGCTTCTGGGGTAAGCACCGATAAACTCATCTTT.

The rearrangement joins TRDV1 to TRDJ1; TRDD3 matches 11 bases. V shed 4 bases and J 7 bases; nucleotides not matched to a gene: 11. Germline V CDR1 and CDR2: TSWWSYY, QGS. The CDR3 sequence is 16 residues long. This chain's CDR3 is CALGGIFPLGDTKLIF. In DNA, the CDR3 is TGTGCTCTTGGGGGGATATTCCCGCTGGGGGATACTAAACTCATCTTT.

This clone was counted between two and nine times. The V and J genes are TRDV1 and TRDJ1; 8 bases map to TRDD3. The V gene's germline CDR1 is TSWWSYY and CDR2 QGS. The V segment lost 3 bases and the J segment 0 bases; nucleotides outside the gene matches: 15. This CDR3 is built from 19 residues. DNA for the CDR3: TGTGCTCTTGGGGAGCGATCCGAGTACTGGGGGGCTTACACCGATAAACTCATCTTT. Translation: CALGERSEYWGAYTDKLIF.

The V and J genes are TRDV1 and TRDJ1; 9 positions agree with TRDD3. Germline-derived CDR1 and CDR2 are TSWWSYY and QGS. V shed 0 bases, J shed 0 bases, and the junction held 20 bases outside the gene matches. CDR3 size: 22 residues. CDR3 in DNA: TGTGCTCTTGGGGAACTCTGCTTCCCTACGGGGGATACCCAATCCTACACCGATAAACTCATCTTT. Amino acids: CALGELCFPTGDTQSYTDKLIF.

This clone was seen more than once but under ten times. The V and J genes are TRDV1 and TRDJ1; D perhaps matches TRDD3 (10 bases). Per the germline V gene, CDR1 is TSWWSYY and CDR2 is QGS. With 5 bases removed from V and 6 bases from J, the gap between germline ends came to 43 bases. The CDR3 length is 23 residues. CDR3: CALGSKLPRPSYRYWGILNKLIF. DNA of the CDR3: TGTGCTCTTGGGTCAAAGTTGCCCAGGCCTTCCTACCGGTACTGGGGGATTTTAAATAAACTCATCTTT.

The V call is TRAV29/DV5, the J call TRDJ1, with D perhaps TRDD3 (6 bases). Trimming took 2 bases from V and 0 from J, leaving 29 bases between them. The CDR3 contains 20 residues. CDR1 NSMFDY and CDR2 ISSIKDK come from the germline V gene. CDR3 region: CAARSTYDSWDGDYTDKLIF. CDR3 nucleotides: TGTGCAGCAAGATCTACCTACGATAGCTGGGATGGGGATTACACCGATAAACTCATCTTT.

This clone appeared a few times. The chain combines TRDV3 with TRDJ1; 12 bases agree with TRDD3. The trim removed 3 bases at V and 0 bases at J, leaving 32 bases unmatched. This CDR3 is 24 amino acids long. Germline loops: CDR1 TVYSNPD, CDR2 GDNSRS (reference sequence). The CDR3 is CAFLAFLQWVLGDTDTPYTDKLIF. The CDR3 DNA follows: TGTGCCTTCCTGGCCTTCCTACAGTGGGTACTGGGGGATACTGACACCCCGTACACCGATAAACTCATCTTT.

The gene calls are TRDV1 and TRDJ1; 10 bases agree with TRDD3. The CDR3 spans 22 residues. The trim removed 0 bases at V and 2 bases at J, leaving 21 bases unmatched. The germline CDR1 and CDR2 sequences are TSWWSYY and QGS. The DNA of the CDR3 is TGTGCTCTTGGGGAACTAGGTCCGTCTTGTCCCGACCTACTGGGGGATACCGATAAACTCATCTTT. This encodes CALGELGPSCPDLLGDTDKLIF.

This clone is medium-sized (0.01 to 0.1%) in the sample. The V gene is TRDV2, the J gene TRDJ1, with TRDD3 identical over 12 bases. Germline CDR1 and CDR2: GEAIGNYY and EKD. V shed 0 bases and J 0 bases; nucleotides not matched to a gene: 13. The CDR3 sequence is 20 residues long. CDR3 in DNA: TGTGCCTGTGACACCGGTACTGGGGGATACCTCCCCGAGTACACCGATAAACTCATCTTT. Translation gives CACDTGTGGYLPEYTDKLIF.

In regard to this clone: The junction departs from germline at one end; a sequencing error may be responsible. The same CDR3 also results from other DNA sequences found in this sample. V and J are TRDV2 and TRDJ1; 9 bases fit TRDD3. CDR1 and CDR2 from the germline V gene are GEAIGNYY and EKD. This CDR3 has 16 amino acids. The CDR3 spells CACDTELGEVTDKLIF. Here the CDR3 DNA reads TGTGCCTGCGACACCGAACTGGGGGAAGTCACCGATAAACTCATCTTT.

This clone was detected a few times. The chain combines TRDV1 with TRDJ1; TRDD2 might be the D (6 bases). The CDR3 loop spans 18 amino acids. Germline CDR1 and CDR2: TSWWSYY and QGS. The ends were cut back, 3 bases at V and 1 base at J, with 21 bases in the middle. CDR3 coding DNA: TGTGCTCTTGGGGAGACCTTCCCTTCCGTCTTTGGCACCGATAAACTCATCTTT. It specifies CALGETFPSVFGTDKLIF.

The V gene is TRDV1, the J gene TRDJ1; D gene ambiguous. This CDR3 is built from 13 residues. V shed 7 bases and J shed 3 bases, with 12 bases lying between them. Germline-derived CDR1 and CDR2 are TSWWSYY and QGS. The chain's CDR3 is CALALLSPDKLIF. CDR3 in DNA: TGTGCTCTTGCCCTCCTTAGTCCCGATAAACTCATCTTT.

This sequence joins TRDV1 and TRDJ1, with 7 bases aligning to TRDD3. CDR3 length: 24 amino acids. Trimming cost V 3 bases and J 1 base; bases outside gene matches: 32. In germline, CDR1 is TSWWSYY, CDR2 QGS. CDR3 sequence (DNA): TGTGCTCTTGGGGAGTCATTCTTCCGTACTGGGGCATTGGTCGCACCTCCGTTCACCGATAAACTCATCTTT. Its translation is CALGESFFRTGALVAPPFTDKLIF.

This clone was seen a handful of times. V is TRDV1 and J is TRDJ1; D is uncertain. The V end was cut by 2 bases, the J end by 2 bases, with 12 bases between. The CDR3 contains 15 residues. CDR1 is TSWWSYY and CDR2 is QGS in the germline V gene. The CDR3 loop is CALGENPSVTDKLIF. CDR3 nucleotide sequence: TGTGCTCTTGGGGAAAATCCCTCCGTTACCGATAAACTCATCTTT.

This clone was counted only a few times. The V gene is TRDV1, the J gene TRDJ1; D gene uncertain. The CDR3 runs to 14 residues. Looked up from germline, CDR1 is TSWWSYY and CDR2 is QGS. Trimming took off 0 bases at V and 0 bases at J, with 5 bases between the two ends. The CDR3 DNA sequence: TGTGCTCTTGGGGAACTTCCCTACACCGATAAACTCATCTTT. Amino acid sequence: CALGELPYTDKLIF.

The rearrangement links TRDV1 to TRDJ1; D remains unclear. Per germline, CDR1 TSWWSYY and CDR2 QGS. Trimming removed 0 bases at V and 1 base at J, with 12 bases between. This CDR3 has 16 amino acids. CDR3 nucleotides: TGTGCTCTTGGGGAACTACAATCGGATTCCACCGATAAACTCATCTTT. Its translation: CALGELQSDSTDKLIF.

The table lists this clone with a few counts. The chain joins TRDV1 to TRDJ1, with no clear D. V lost 3 bases, J lost 0 bases, and 11 bases lay in between. Germline V gene sequence: CDR1 TSWWSYY, CDR2 QGS. The CDR3 is 15 residues long. The CDR3 sequence: CALGDPFPYTDKLIF. CDR3 sequence (DNA): TGTGCTCTTGGGGATCCATTCCCGTACACCGATAAACTCATCTTT.

This clone was detected a few times. V is TRDV1 and J is TRDJ1, with TRDD3 identical over 7 bases. CDR1 and CDR2 (germline): TSWWSYY, QGS. The CDR3 covers 20 residues. Losses at the gene ends were 0 bases for V and 0 bases for J; bases not matched to a gene: 16. The CDR3 loop is CALGELCGILGTVYTDKLIF. The CDR3 coding sequence is TGTGCTCTTGGGGAACTTTGCGGTATACTGGGGACCGTGTACACCGATAAACTCATCTTT.

V and J are TRDV1 and TRDJ1; perhaps TRDD3 as D (6 bases). Germline assignment: CDR1 TSWWSYY and CDR2 QGS. V was trimmed by 3 bases and J by 1 base, leaving 24 bases between them. This CDR3 comprises 19 residues. The CDR3 spells CALGESVNLLRGTTDKLIF. The CDR3, as DNA: TGTGCTCTTGGGGAGTCCGTCAACCTACTCCGGGGGACCACCGATAAACTCATCTTT.

The gene calls are TRDV1 and TRDJ1; TRDD3 agrees at 9 bases. The V and J ends lost 2 bases and 0 bases, in that order; junction bases with no gene match: 19. Germline V gene data show CDR1 as TSWWSYY and CDR2 as QGS. This CDR3 has 21 amino acids. Written as DNA, the CDR3 is TGTGCTCTTGGGGAATGTAGGCTTACTGGGGGACGGAACCTGTACACCGATAAACTCATCTTT. It encodes CALGECRLTGGRNLYTDKLIF.

The V gene is TRDV1, the J gene TRDJ1, with D maybe TRDD3 (6 bases). V was shortened by 0 bases and J by 0 bases, with 26 bases between the two germline ends. The CDR3 is made up of 21 amino acids. CDR1 is TSWWSYY and CDR2 is QGS in the germline V gene. The CDR3 region has the DNA TGTGCTCTTGGGGAACTAGGGATATATTCTGTGGGGGCTCCGTACACCGATAAACTCATCTTT. Translation gives CALGELGIYSVGAPYTDKLIF.

The table lists this clone with a few counts. The V gene is TRDV1, the J gene TRDJ1; D is perhaps TRDD2 (6 bases). The CDR3 length is 22 residues. Deletions cut 0 bases from V and 0 bases from J, with 29 bases between. Germline V CDR1 and CDR2: TSWWSYY, QGS. The DNA of the CDR3 is TGTGCTCTTGGGGAACTAGGGGGTGACCTCCTACGGGATGGTTCGTACACCGATAAACTCATCTTT. Its protein is CALGELGGDLLRDGSYTDKLIF.

J is TRDJ1 and V is TRDV1; no definite D call. This CDR3 is 12 amino acids long. Trimming pared 2 bases from V and 7 bases from J, leaving 8 bases between. Germline values: CDR1 TSWWSYY, CDR2 QGS. The CDR3 loop is CALGECGGKLIF. CDR3 bases: TGTGCTCTTGGGGAATGTGGAGGTAAACTCATCTTT.

This rearrangement joins TRDV1 to TRDJ1; the D is unclear. This CDR3 has 18 amino acids. Germline CDR1 reads TSWWSYY; CDR2 reads QGS. V gave up 0 bases and J gave up 0 bases, with 17 bases separating them. CDR3 DNA sequence: TGTGCTCTTGGGGAACTCTTGTGTCGCAGGAATTACACCGATAAACTCATCTTT. Its translation is CALGELLCRRNYTDKLIF.

The chain uses TRDV1 and TRDJ1, with 7 nucleotides matching TRDD3. The CDR3 is 17 amino acids. Germline V gene lookup returns CDR1 TSWWSYY and CDR2 QGS. J gave up 1 base and V 2 bases, and 10 bases lay outside the gene matches. Here the CDR3 reads CALGEVTTGVATDKLIF. CDR3 DNA: TGTGCTCTTGGGGAAGTAACCACTGGGGTGGCCACCGATAAACTCATCTTT.

This clone was counted only a few times. The chain links TRDV1 to TRDJ1; no definite D call. Trimming shortened V by 0 bases and J by 0 bases, and 11 bases separated the two germline ends. The CDR3 covers 16 residues. Germline V gene lookup returns CDR1 TSWWSYY and CDR2 QGS. The CDR3 region has the DNA TGTGCTCTTGGGGAACTAATTTCTAGGCACACCGATAAACTCATCTTT. It encodes CALGELISRHTDKLIF.